This paragraph covers one T cell receptor beta chain sequence. The target antigen is unknown. V was cut by 7 bases and J by 11 bases, with 17 bases left in between. CDR3 length: 13 amino acids. Germline values: CDR1 MNHNY, CDR2 SVGAGI (reference sequence). Source study methods: Owing to the provision of junction-only sequences devoid of quality scores by immunoSEQ, filtering differed. Sequencing used immunoSEQ multiplex PCR; TCRdb keeps in-frame clones, though not all of them. That table gives V, J and clone size, and the DNA gave D and trimming. The sample comprises roughly 120,000 clones, about two thirds of which are singletons, and about 22% rests with the top ten. These data are taken from a study of shared clonotypes between healthy human individuals. Whole-study results and caveats: Blood was the sole source, and tissue repertoires probably differ. Measured sharing among donors was expected to vary with sequencing depth. Relative to memory subsets, naive subsets generally showed larger estimated richness.

The source of this sequence is a woman in her 30s in good health. Sequenced input: memory CD8+ T cells sorted from blood. The subset is: CD45RO+ cells pooled with CCR7-negative TemRA cells. V and J are TRBV6-6 and TRBJ1-4; D call uncertain. CDR3 coding DNA: TGTGCCAGCACCGAATTAGTAGACGGGAAACTGTTTTTT. It codes for CASTELVDGKLFF.